These 3 T cell receptor beta chains were sequenced from one sample in a study of shared clonotypes between healthy human individuals. Sequencing was performed with immunoSEQ multiplex PCR; in TCRdb, only in-frame clones are kept and a portion is missing. The table has 490,000 or so clones, 70% to 85% seen once. Sequenced sample: PBMCs. These receptors were obtained from a woman aged 40 to 55 in good health. Some clones in this sample may be carry-over from other donors' samples.

V is TRBV29-1 and J is TRBJ2-5; D might be TRBD2 (7 bases). Germline V gives CDR1 SQVTM, CDR2 ANQGSEA. The germline V and J ends were trimmed by 8 bases and 4 bases, with 23 bases remaining between them. This CDR3 comprises 15 residues. CDR3 protein: CSTREGRGVLETQYF. The CDR3 nucleotides are TGCAGCACGAGGGAGGGCAGGGGAGTTTTAGAGACCCAGTACTTC.

The V gene is TRBV18, the J gene TRBJ2-7, with 9 bases matching TRBD1. The CDR3 spans 14 residues. J gave up 5 bases and V 4 bases, and 6 bases lay outside the gene matches. Germline assignment: CDR1 KGHSH and CDR2 LQKENI. The CDR3 nucleotides read TGTGCCAGCTCACTCGACCGGACAGGGGACGAGCAGTACTTC. It is translated as CASSLDRTGDEQYF.

V and J are TRBV7-9 and TRBJ2-7; 11 bases line up with TRBD2. This CDR3 is 15 amino acids long. Germline V gene data show CDR1 as SEHNR and CDR2 as FQNEAQ (reference sequence). Germline trimming cut 5 bases from V and 0 bases from J; bases unmatched to any gene: 3. The CDR3 protein is CASSETSGSSYEQYF. DNA of the CDR3: TGTGCCAGCAGCGAAACTAGCGGGAGCTCCTACGAGCAGTACTTC.